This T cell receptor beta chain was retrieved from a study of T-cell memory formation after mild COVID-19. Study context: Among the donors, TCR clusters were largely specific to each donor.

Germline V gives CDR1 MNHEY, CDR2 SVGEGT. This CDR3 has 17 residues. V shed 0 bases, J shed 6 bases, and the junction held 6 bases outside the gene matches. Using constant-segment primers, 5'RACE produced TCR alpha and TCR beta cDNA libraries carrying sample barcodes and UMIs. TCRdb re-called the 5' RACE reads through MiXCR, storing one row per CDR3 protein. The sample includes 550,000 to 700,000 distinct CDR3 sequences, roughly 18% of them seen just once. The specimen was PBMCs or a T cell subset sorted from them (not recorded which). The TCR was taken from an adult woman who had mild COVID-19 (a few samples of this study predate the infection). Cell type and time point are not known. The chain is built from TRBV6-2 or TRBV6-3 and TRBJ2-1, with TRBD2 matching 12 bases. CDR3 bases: TGTGCCAGCAGTTACTCTAGGACTAGCGGGGATTTCAATGAGCAGTTCTTC. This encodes CASSYSRTSGDFNEQFF.